The 7 T cell receptor beta chains in this list originate from one sample, sequenced in a study of molecular identifiers for immune sequencing clone quantification. TCRdb used MiXCR to reprocess the PCR reads, holding one entry per CDR3 protein. Here the sample spans some 100,000 distinct CDR3 sequences, over 30% being singletons. The sequenced material came from naive CD8+ T cells from blood, with Jurkat cell RNA spiked in. Subset in this sample: FACS-sorted CD8+CD4-CCR7+CD45RA+ naive T cells. Every receptor here comes from a human donor in good health. Some libraries in this study had Jurkat cell RNA spiked in.

This clonotype was counted a single time. A much larger clone differs by one base, so this may be a read error. This rearrangement joins TRBV4-1 to TRBJ2-1; D may be TRBD1 (6 bases). This CDR3 has 12 residues. Trimming cost V 4 bases and J 12 bases, with 13 bases left between them. Germline CDR1 MGHRA, CDR2 YSYEKL. The CDR3 here is CASSLTGTGQFF. The CDR3, as DNA: TGCGCCAGCAGCCTTACAGGGACCGGGCAGTTCTTC.

About this clonotype itself: This CDR3 is missing its conserved last phenylalanine or tryptophan, likely due to a read error. The chain recombines TRBV28 with TRBJ1-1; a possible D gene is TRBD1 (5 bases). This CDR3 has 13 amino acids. The ends were cut back, 5 bases at V and 6 bases at J, with 13 bases in the middle. Per germline, CDR1 MDHEN and CDR2 SYDVKM. This CDR3 is CASSRGVRPEAFL. CDR3 sequence (DNA): TGTGCCAGCAGTAGAGGGGTTCGGCCTGAAGCTTTCTTA.

This clonotype has more than one count but fewer than ten. This chain joins TRBV20-1 and TRBJ2-7; D is perhaps TRBD1 (5 bases). V was cut by 3 bases and J by 1 base, with 10 bases left in between. Germline V gives CDR1 DFQATT, CDR2 SNEGSKA (reference sequence). This CDR3 spans 13 amino acids. As DNA, the CDR3 is TGCAGTGCTAGCGACAGTGCTTCCTACGAGCAGTACTTC. Translating it yields CSASDSASYEQYF.

To note about this clonotype: Being one base from a much bigger clone, this may be a read error. V gene TRBV24-1 combines with J gene TRBJ2-2; perhaps TRBD2 as D (5 bases). The V gene's germline CDR1 is KGHDR and CDR2 SFDVKD. The CDR3 is made up of 15 amino acids. The CDR3 sequence: CATSVGASLPGELLF. The CDR3 DNA reads as TGTGCCACCAGCGTAGGCGCTAGCCTACCCGGGGAGCTGTTATTT.

A note on this clonotype: This may be a read error, as it is one base from a much larger clone. The chain uses TRBV5-1 and TRBJ2-2, with D unclear. Germline V gives CDR1 SGHRS, CDR2 YFSETQ. CDR3 length: 14 residues. V was trimmed by 2 bases and J by 4 bases, leaving 9 bases between them. CDR3 in amino acids: CASSLDGFTGELFF. The DNA of the CDR3 is TGCGCCAGCAGCTTAGATGGTTTCACCGGGGAGCTGTTTTTT.

This clonotype was detected a few times. The chain has TRBV24-1 and TRBJ2-1; D gene unclear. The CDR3 contains 14 residues. Germline V gene data show CDR1 as KGHDR and CDR2 as SFDVKD. Between the trimmed V and J ends, which lost 5 bases and 4 bases, there was a span of 11 bases. The CDR3 sequence: CATSARFDYNEQFF. The CDR3 DNA is TGTGCCACCAGTGCCCGTTTCGATTACAATGAGCAGTTCTTC.

Turning to this clonotype: Just one base apart from a much larger clone, this may be a read error. The chain links TRBV7-6 to TRBJ2-7; D not certain. V was pared by 5 bases and J by 5 bases, with 10 bases between. CDR3 length: 12 residues. Germline lookup yields CDR1 SGHVS and CDR2 FNYEAQ. The CDR3 here is CASSRNRDEQYF. DNA for the CDR3: TGTGCCAGCAGCCGCAATAGAGACGAGCAGTACTTC.